The 3 T cell receptor beta chains listed next were all sequenced from one sample in a study of T cell repertoires in cytomegalovirus infection. TCRdb reprocessed the reads with MiXCR, giving one entry per CDR3 protein. Altogether fewer than 550,000 distinct CDR3 sequences are present, around 11% being singletons, with the ten largest covering roughly a tenth. Input material: PBMCs. These receptors were taken from a human donor in good health (CMV status not recorded). Some clones in this sample may be carry-over from other donors' samples.

The chain has TRBV5-4 and TRBJ2-2, with a tentative D call TRBD1 (7 bases). The length of the CDR3 is 16 residues. CDR1 and CDR2 (germline): SGHNT, YYREEE (reference sequence). V lost 5 bases and J lost 0, with 14 bases in between. CDR3 residues: CASSFRGTANTGELFF. The DNA of the CDR3 is TGTGCCAGCAGTTTCAGGGGGACTGCGAACACCGGGGAGCTGTTTTTT. Complete variable domain (other parts from reference TRBV5-4 and TRBJ2-2): ETGVTQSPTHLIKTRGQQVTLRCSSQSGHNTVSWYQQALGQGPQFIFQYYREEENGRGNFPPRFSGLQFPNYSSELNVNALELDDSALYLCASSFRGTANTGELFFGEGSRLTVL.

This clonotype has at least ten counts. CDR3 DNA: TGTGCCAGCAGCTTAGTGTGGGAGGACAGGGCGGCTTTCTTT. Residues: CASSLVWEDRAAFF. The rearrangement joins TRBV7-6 to TRBJ1-1; 8 nucleotides agree with TRBD1. With 1 base clipped from V and 11 bases from J, the junction kept 9 bases outside the gene matches. The CDR3 is 14 residues long. The V gene's germline CDR1 is SGHVS and CDR2 FNYEAQ. Supplemented by reference TRBV7-6 and TRBJ1-1, the full variable domain reads GAGVSQSPRYKVTKRGQDVALRCDPISGHVSLYWYRQALGQGPEFLTYFNYEAQQDKSGLPNDRFSAERPEGSISTLTIQRTEQRDSAMYRCASSLVWEDRAAFFGQGTRLTVV.

There are many counts of this clonotype. This sequence joins TRBV4-2 and TRBJ2-1; 12 bases match TRBD2. Trimming at V came to 0 bases and at J to 8 bases, leaving 5 bases not matched to a gene. Germline V gene sequence: CDR1 LGHNA, CDR2 YNFKEQ. There are 16 residues in the CDR3. CDR3 sequence reads: CASSQDSSGRADEQFF. In nucleotides, the CDR3 is TGTGCCAGCAGCCAAGATTCTAGCGGGAGGGCCGATGAGCAGTTCTTC.